Below, 13 T cell receptor beta chains from the same sample are listed, as sequenced in a study of blood T cell repertoires in COVID-19. Profiled with immunoSEQ multiplex PCR; TCRdb holds only in-frame clones, not every one. In the table there are 250,000 to 350,000 clones, more than 70% of which are singletons. The sequencing sample was made of PBMCs or T cells enriched from blood (not recorded which). Source of these receptors: a woman aged 55-69 years in a cohort exposed to, infected with or recovered from COVID-19 (not recorded which).

This clone was seen only a few times. This sequence joins TRBV5-1 and TRBJ1-3, with unresolved D. The CDR3 loop spans 15 amino acids. Trimming left V 6 bases short and J 0 bases short, with 13 bases between. Germline CDR1 reads SGHRS; CDR2 reads YFSETQ. The CDR3 coding sequence is TGCGCCAGCAAGGAGGGTACGAGCTCTGGAAACACCATATATTTT. Translated, it gives CASKEGTSSGNTIYF.

This clone was counted a few times. The V call is TRBV28, the J call TRBJ2-6, with unresolved D. The CDR3 totals 16 residues. Germline CDR1 and CDR2: MDHEN and SYDVKM. V shed 6 bases and J shed 0 bases, with 12 bases lying between them. This CDR3 is CASSPPLSSGANVLTF. CDR3 sequence (DNA): TGTGCCAGCAGCCCCCCCCTGAGCTCTGGGGCCAACGTCCTGACTTTC.

This clone was counted once. The CDR3 DNA reads TGTGCCAGCAGCGGGACAATTACGGAGACCCAGTACTTC. It codes for CASSGTITETQYF. The rearrangement uses TRBV25-1 and TRBJ2-5; the D gene is possibly TRBD1 (6 bases). Germline CDR1 and CDR2: MGHDK and SYGVNS. V lost 6 bases and J 5 bases, leaving 13 bases between the germline ends. This CDR3 comprises 13 residues.

The CDR3 DNA sequence: TGTGCCAGCAGTGAAGCCGGGGTAGGTCGGTACTTCTCTGGAAACACCATATATTTT. Amino acid sequence: CASSEAGVGRYFSGNTIYF. This chain joins TRBV2 and TRBJ1-3; D not certain. The CDR3 runs 19 residues. CDR1 is SNHLY, CDR2 FYNNEI, per germline. V lost 0 bases, J lost 0 bases, and 18 bases lay in between. The full variable domain, its missing parts supplied by reference TRBV2 and TRBJ1-3, is EPEVTQTPSHQVTQMGQEVILRCVPISNHLYFYWYRQILGQKVEFLVSFYNNEISEKSEIFDDQFSVERPDGSNFTLKIRSTKLEDSAMYFCASSEAGVGRYFSGNTIYFGEGSWLTVV.

The chain is built from TRBV18 and TRBJ2-1; 11 bases are a match to TRBD2. The V gene end was trimmed by 4 bases and the J gene end by 4 bases; junction bases not matched to a gene: 3. The CDR3 length is 15 residues. The germline V gene encodes CDR1 KGHSH and CDR2 LQKENI. The CDR3 DNA reads as TGTGCCAGCTCACTAGCGGGAGGGAGGTACAATGAGCAGTTCTTC. Translating it yields CASSLAGGRYNEQFF. The whole variable domain, remainder taken from reference TRBV18 and TRBJ2-1, is NAGVMQNPRHLVRRRGQEARLRCSPMKGHSHVYWYRQLPEEGLKFMVYLQKENIIDESGMPKERFSAEFPKEGPSILRIQQVVRGDSAAYFCASSLAGGRYNEQFFGPGTRLTVL.

The rearrangement joins TRBV5-1 to TRBJ2-5; 7 bases agree with TRBD2. Per the germline V gene, CDR1 is SGHRS and CDR2 is YFSETQ. This CDR3 comprises 23 residues. The ends lost 4 bases at V and 5 bases at J; junction bases unmatched: 35. As DNA, the CDR3 is TGCGCCAGCAGCCTGAGGGCGGGGGTCAAAGCCGCCAGGGAAAGCGTCGGACGGGAGACCCAGTACTTC. Amino acids: CASSLRAGVKAARESVGRETQYF.

The chain joins TRBV19 to TRBJ2-7; D gene ambiguous. Deletions cut 2 bases from V and 0 bases from J, with 8 bases between. Germline CDR1 LNHDA, CDR2 SQIVND (reference sequence). The CDR3 loop spans 14 amino acids. The CDR3 loop reads CASSILGNSYEQYF. The CDR3 DNA sequence: TGTGCCAGTAGTATATTGGGCAACTCCTACGAGCAGTACTTC.

This chain links TRBV2 with TRBJ2-1, with TRBD1 identical over 10 bases. Trimming at V came to 6 bases and at J to 4 bases, leaving 6 bases not matched to a gene. Germline V gives CDR1 SNHLY, CDR2 FYNNEI. The CDR3 has 15 residues. CDR3 amino acids: CASRERDRGYNEQFF. The CDR3 DNA reads as TGTGCCAGCAGAGAACGGGACAGGGGTTACAATGAGCAGTTCTTC.

This rearrangement joins TRBV5-4 to TRBJ1-4; the match to TRBD1 covers 9 bases. The CDR3 totals 15 residues. Germline V gene data show CDR1 as SGHNT and CDR2 as YYREEE (reference sequence). The V gene end was trimmed by 2 bases and the J gene end by 11 bases; junction bases not matched to a gene: 10. This CDR3 is CASSFTGTGRVKLFF. CDR3 nucleotide sequence: TGTGCCAGCAGCTTCACCGGGACAGGGCGTGTGAAACTGTTTTTT.

This chain joins TRBV28 and TRBJ2-7, with 10 bases that match TRBD2. This CDR3 region has 15 residues. Germline loops: CDR1 MDHEN, CDR2 SYDVKM. Trimming at V came to 7 bases and at J to 4 bases, leaving 10 bases not matched to a gene. CDR3 sequence reads: CASTAPGTSEYEQYF. Here the CDR3 DNA reads TGTGCCAGCACCGCCCCCGGGACTAGCGAATACGAGCAGTACTTC.

The chain couples TRBV2 to TRBJ1-5; no firm D call. Germline V gives CDR1 SNHLY, CDR2 FYNNEI. Deletions cut 6 bases from V and 8 bases from J, with 11 bases between. The CDR3 loop spans 12 amino acids. The CDR3 bases are TGTGCCAGCAGCCGATCGAGGGAGCCCCAGCATTTT. Translating it yields CASSRSREPQHF.

The chain is built from TRBV29-1 and TRBJ2-1; D is undetermined. V lost 3 bases, J lost 6 bases, and 6 bases lay in between. Germline lookup yields CDR1 SQVTM and CDR2 ANQGSEA. This CDR3 region has 11 residues. This chain's CDR3 is CSVDPINEQFF. The DNA for the CDR3 is TGCAGCGTTGACCCTATCAATGAGCAGTTCTTC.

The chain combines TRBV6-1 with TRBJ2-2; D is ambiguous. Trimming shortened V by 1 base and J by 2 bases, and 26 bases separated the two germline ends. In germline, CDR1 is MNHNS, CDR2 SASEGT. The CDR3 has 21 residues. CDR3 bases: TGTGCCAGCAGTGAAGGAGTAATCGTTCGCTCGTCGGGTTACAACACCGGGGAGCTGTTTTTT. Protein sequence: CASSEGVIVRSSGYNTGELFF.